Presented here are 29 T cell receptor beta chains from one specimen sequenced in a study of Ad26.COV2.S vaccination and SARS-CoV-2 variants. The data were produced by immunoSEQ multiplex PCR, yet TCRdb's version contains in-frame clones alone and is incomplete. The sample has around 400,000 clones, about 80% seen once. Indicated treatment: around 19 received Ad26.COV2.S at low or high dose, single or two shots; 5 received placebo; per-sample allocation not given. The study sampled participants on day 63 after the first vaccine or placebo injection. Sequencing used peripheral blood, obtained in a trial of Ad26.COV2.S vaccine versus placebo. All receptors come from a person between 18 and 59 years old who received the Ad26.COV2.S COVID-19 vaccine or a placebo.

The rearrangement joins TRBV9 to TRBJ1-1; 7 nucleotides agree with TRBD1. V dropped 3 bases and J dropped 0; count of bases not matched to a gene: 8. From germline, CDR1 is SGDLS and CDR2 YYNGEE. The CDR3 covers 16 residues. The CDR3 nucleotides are TGTGCCAGCAGCGCGACAGGGTCAAGGGTGAACACTGAAGCTTTCTTT. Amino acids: CASSATGSRVNTEAFF.

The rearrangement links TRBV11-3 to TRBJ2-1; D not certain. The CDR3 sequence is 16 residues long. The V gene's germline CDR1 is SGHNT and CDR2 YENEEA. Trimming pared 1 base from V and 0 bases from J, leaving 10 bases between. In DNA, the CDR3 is TGTGCCAGCAGCTTAGGGGCGGTCAGCTCCTACAATGAGCAGTTCTTC. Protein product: CASSLGAVSSYNEQFF.

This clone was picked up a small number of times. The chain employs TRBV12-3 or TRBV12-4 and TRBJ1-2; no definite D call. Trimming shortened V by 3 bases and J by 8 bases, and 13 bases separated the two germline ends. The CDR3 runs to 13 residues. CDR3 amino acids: CASSLYTHSGYTF. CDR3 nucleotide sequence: TGTGCCAGCAGTTTGTACACCCATTCAGGCTACACCTTC.

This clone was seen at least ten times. The CDR3 bases are TGTGCCAGCAGCTTAGAAGGCAGGGGAGGAGACTATGGCTACACCTTC. Its translation is CASSLEGRGGDYGYTF. The genes are TRBV11-3 and TRBJ1-2, with D possibly TRBD1 on 6 matching bases. With 0 bases removed from V and 3 bases from J, the gap between germline ends came to 14 bases. The V gene's germline CDR1 is SGHNT and CDR2 YENEEA. This CDR3 region has 16 residues.

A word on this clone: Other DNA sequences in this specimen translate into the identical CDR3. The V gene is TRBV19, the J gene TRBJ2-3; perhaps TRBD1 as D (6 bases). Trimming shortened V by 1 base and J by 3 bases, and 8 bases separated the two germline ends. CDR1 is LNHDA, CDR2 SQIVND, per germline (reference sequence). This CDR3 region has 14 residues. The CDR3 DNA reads TGTGCCAGTAGTATAGGCCAGGGGACAGATACGCAGTATTTT. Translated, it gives CASSIGQGTDTQYF.

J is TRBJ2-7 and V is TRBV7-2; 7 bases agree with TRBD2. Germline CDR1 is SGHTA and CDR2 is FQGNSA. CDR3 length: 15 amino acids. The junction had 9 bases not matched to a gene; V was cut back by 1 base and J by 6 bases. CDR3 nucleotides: TGTGCCAGCAGCTTAGTTGGGACTACCCGACTCGAGCAGTACTTC. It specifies CASSLVGTTRLEQYF.

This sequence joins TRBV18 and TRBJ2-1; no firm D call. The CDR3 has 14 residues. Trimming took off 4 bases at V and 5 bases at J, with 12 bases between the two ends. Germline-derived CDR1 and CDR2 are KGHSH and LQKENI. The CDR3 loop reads CASSLPTSDNEQFF. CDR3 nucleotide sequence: TGTGCCAGCTCACTCCCAACCTCGGACAATGAGCAGTTCTTC.

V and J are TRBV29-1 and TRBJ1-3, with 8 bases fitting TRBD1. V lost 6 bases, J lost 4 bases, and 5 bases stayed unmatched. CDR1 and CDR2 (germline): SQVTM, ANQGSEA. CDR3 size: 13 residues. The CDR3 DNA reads TGCAGCGTGCAGGGGGCTACAGGAAACACCATATATTTT. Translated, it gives CSVQGATGNTIYF.

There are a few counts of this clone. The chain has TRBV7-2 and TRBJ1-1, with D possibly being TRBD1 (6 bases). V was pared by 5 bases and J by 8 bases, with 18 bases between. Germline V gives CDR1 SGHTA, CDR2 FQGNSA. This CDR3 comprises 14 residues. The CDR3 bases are TGTGCCAGCAGCCCTTCCGGGACACTTTACGAAGCTTTCTTT. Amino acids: CASSPSGTLYEAFF.

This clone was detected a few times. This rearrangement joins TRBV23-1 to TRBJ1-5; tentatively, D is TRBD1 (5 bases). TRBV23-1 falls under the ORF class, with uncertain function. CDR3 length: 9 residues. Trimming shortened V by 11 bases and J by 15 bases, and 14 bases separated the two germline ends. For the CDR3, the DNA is TGCGCCTCCCCGGGGCCTTGGCATTTT. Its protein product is CASPGPWHF.

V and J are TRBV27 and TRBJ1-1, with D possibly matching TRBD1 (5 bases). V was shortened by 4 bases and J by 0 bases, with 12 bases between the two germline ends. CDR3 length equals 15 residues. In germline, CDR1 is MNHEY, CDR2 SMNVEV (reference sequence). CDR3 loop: CASSSSDSMNTEAFF. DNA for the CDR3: TGTGCCAGCAGTTCGTCCGACAGCATGAACACTGAAGCTTTCTTT.

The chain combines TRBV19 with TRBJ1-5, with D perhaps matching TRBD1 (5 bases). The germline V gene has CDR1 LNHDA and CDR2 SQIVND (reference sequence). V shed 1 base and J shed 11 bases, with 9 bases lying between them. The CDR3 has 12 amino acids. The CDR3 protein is CASSIGQKAQHF. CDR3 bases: TGTGCCAGTAGTATAGGACAGAAGGCCCAGCATTTT.

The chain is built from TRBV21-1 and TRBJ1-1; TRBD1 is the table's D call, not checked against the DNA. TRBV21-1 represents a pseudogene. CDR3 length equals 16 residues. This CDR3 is CASSILQGNTRTEAFF. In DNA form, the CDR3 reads TGTGCCAGCAGTATCTTACAGGGGAATACGAGGACTGAAGCTTTCTTT.

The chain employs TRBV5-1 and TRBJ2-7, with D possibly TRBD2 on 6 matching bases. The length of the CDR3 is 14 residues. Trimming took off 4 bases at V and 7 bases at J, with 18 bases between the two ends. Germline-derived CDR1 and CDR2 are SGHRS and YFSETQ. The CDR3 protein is CASSPGLSPWEQYF. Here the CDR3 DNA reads TGCGCCAGCAGCCCCGGACTAAGCCCCTGGGAGCAGTACTTC.

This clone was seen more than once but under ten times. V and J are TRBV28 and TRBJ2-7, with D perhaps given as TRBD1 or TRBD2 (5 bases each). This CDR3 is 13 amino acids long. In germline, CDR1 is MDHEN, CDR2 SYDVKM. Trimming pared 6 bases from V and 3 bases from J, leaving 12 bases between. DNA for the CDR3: TGTGCCAGCAGCCGAACTGGGGGCTACGAGCAGTACTTC. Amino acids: CASSRTGGYEQYF.

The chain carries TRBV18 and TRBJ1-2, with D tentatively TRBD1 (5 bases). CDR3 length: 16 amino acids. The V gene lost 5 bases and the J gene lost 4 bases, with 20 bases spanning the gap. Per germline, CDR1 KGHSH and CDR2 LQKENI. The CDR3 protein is CASSSSDTPGGYGYTF. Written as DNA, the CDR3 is TGTGCCAGCTCATCGTCGGACACGCCCGGCGGCTATGGCTACACCTTC.

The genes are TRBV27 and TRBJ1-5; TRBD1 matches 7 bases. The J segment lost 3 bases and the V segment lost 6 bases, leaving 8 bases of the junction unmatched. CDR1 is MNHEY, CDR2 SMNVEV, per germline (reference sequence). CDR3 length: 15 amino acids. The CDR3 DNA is TGTGCCAGCAGACCAGAGGGGGCCTACAATCAGCCCCAGCATTTT. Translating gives CASRPEGAYNQPQHF.

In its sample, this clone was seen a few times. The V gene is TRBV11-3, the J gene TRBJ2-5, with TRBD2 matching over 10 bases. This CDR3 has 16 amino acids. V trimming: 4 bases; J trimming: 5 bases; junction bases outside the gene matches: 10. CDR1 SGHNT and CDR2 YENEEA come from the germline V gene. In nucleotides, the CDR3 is TGTGCCAGCAGCTGGGGACTAGCGCTAAGGAGGGAGACCCAGTACTTC. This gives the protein CASSWGLALRRETQYF.

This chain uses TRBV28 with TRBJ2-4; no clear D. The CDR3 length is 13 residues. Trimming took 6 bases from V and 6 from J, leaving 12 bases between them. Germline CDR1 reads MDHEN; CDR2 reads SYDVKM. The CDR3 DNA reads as TGTGCCAGCAGCAATGAAGCCCTAAACATTCAGTACTTC. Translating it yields CASSNEALNIQYF.

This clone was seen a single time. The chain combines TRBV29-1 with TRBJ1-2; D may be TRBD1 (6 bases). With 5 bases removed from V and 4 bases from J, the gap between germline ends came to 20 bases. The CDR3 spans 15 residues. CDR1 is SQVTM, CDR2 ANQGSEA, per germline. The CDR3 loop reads CSVSRRGTNSYGYTF. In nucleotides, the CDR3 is TGCAGCGTTTCGCGAAGGGGGACGAATTCCTATGGCTACACCTTC.

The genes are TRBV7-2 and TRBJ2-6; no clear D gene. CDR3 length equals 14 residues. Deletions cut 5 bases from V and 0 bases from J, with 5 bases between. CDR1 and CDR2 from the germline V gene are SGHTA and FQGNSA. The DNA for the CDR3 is TGTGCCAGCAGCCCCCACTCTGGGGCCAACGTCCTGACTTTC. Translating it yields CASSPHSGANVLTF.

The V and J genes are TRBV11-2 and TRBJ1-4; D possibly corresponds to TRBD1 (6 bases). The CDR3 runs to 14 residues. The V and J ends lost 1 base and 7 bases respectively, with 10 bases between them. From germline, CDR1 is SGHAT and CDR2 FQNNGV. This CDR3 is CASSLVLGAEKLFF. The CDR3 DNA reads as TGTGCCAGCAGCTTAGTATTGGGGGCTGAAAAACTGTTTTTT. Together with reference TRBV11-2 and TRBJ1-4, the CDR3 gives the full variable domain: EAGVAQSPRYKIIEKRQSVAFWCNPISGHATLYWYQQILGQGPKLLIQFQNNGVVDDSQLPKDRFSAERLKGVDSTLKIQPAKLEDSAVYLCASSLVLGAEKLFFGSGTQLSVL.

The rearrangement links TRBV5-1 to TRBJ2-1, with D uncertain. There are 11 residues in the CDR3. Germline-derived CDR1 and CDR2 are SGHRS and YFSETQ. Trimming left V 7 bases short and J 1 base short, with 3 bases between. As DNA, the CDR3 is TGCGCCAGCTTATCCTACAATGAGCAGTTCTTC. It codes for CASLSYNEQFF.

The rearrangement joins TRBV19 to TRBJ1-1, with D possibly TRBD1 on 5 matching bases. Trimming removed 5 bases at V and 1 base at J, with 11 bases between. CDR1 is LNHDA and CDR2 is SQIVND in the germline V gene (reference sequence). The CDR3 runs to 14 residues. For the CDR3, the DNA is TGTGCCAGTAGTGTACCACAGGAGAACACTGAAGCTTTCTTT. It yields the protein CASSVPQENTEAFF.

CDR3: CASSQSLWKGDNEQFF. In DNA, the CDR3 is TGCGCCAGCAGCCAAAGCCTATGGAAGGGAGACAATGAGCAGTTCTTC. V usage is TRBV4-3 and J usage is TRBJ2-1; weak D call: TRBD2 (5 bases). The CDR3 is 16 residues long. The ends were cut back, 2 bases at V and 5 bases at J, with 16 bases in the middle. CDR1 is LGHNA, CDR2 YSLEER, per germline.

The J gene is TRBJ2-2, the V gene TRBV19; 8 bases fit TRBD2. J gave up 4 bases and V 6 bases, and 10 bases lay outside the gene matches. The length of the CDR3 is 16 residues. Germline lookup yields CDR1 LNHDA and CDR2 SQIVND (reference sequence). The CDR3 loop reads CASSYHSGVPTGELFF. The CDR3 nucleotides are TGTGCCAGTAGCTACCATAGCGGGGTCCCCACCGGGGAGCTGTTTTTT. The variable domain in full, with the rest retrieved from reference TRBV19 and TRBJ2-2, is DGGITQSPKYLFRKEGQNVTLSCEQNLNHDAMYWYRQDPGQGLRLIYYSQIVNDFQKGDIAEGYSVSREKKESFPLTVTSAQKNPTAFYLCASSYHSGVPTGELFFGEGSRLTVL.

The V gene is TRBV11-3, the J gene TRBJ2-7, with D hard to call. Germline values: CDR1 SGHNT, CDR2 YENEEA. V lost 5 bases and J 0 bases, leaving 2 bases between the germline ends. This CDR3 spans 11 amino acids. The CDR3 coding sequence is TGTGCCAGCAGCATCTCCTACGAGCAGTACTTC. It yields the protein CASSISYEQYF.

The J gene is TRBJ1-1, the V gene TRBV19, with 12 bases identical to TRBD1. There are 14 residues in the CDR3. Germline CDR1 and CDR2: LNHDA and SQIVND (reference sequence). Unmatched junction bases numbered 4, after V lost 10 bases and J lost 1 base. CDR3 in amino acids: CATSGQGANTEAFF. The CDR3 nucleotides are TGTGCCACCTCGGGACAGGGGGCGAACACTGAAGCTTTCTTT.

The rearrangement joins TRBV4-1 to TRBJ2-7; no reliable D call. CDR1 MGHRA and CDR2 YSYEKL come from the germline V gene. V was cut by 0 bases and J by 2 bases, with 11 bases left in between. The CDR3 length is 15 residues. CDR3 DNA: TGCGCCAGCAGCCAAGACCGGGCTGCGGCCTACGAGCAGTACTTC. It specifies CASSQDRAAAYEQYF.